This TCR beta chain was found in a study of cytomegalovirus exposure and HLA in healthy donors. CDR1 is SGHTA and CDR2 is FQGTGA in the germline V gene. The V and J ends lost 0 bases and 5 bases, in that order; junction bases with no gene match: 3. The CDR3 runs 15 residues. PCR primers comprised 60 Vbeta and 13 Jbeta primers. Produced via immunoSEQ multiplex PCR; TCRdb's table is partial and in-frame only. This table holds some 47,000 clones. Note on this clone: Its antigen is unknown.

Whole-study results and caveats: Reported findings show TCR beta sequences accurately forecast HLA-A and HLA-B alleles in most subjects.

Sequencing used PBMCs. The receptor was derived from a woman in her thirties or forties in good health and CMV-seronegative. V gene TRBV7-3 combines with J gene TRBJ2-1, with 8 positions matching TRBD2. DNA for the CDR3: TGTGCCAGCAGCTTAACTAGCGGGGACAACAATGAGCAGTTCTTC. Residues: CASSLTSGDNNEQFF. The variable domain in full, completed from reference TRBV7-3 and TRBJ2-1, reads GAGVSQTPSNKVTEKGKYVELRCDPISGHTALYWYRQSLGQGPEFLIYFQGTGAADDSGLPNDRFFAVRPEGSVSTLKIQRTERGDSAVYLCASSLTSGDNNEQFFGPGTRLTVL.